Below are 24 T cell receptor beta chains sequenced from a single sample in a study of regulatory T cells in long-lasting Graves disease. Relying on iRepertoire HTBI primers and Arm-PCR of CDR3 regions, the team built TCR beta libraries. TCRdb recomputed calls from the multiplex PCR reads with MiXCR, one row per CDR3 protein. Of approximately 350,000 distinct CDR3 sequences listed, about 23% are singletons. As to time point: persistent/refractory GD, antithyroid drugs over 5 years with positive TRAb. RNA extracted from PBMCs served as the sequencing template. This material consisted of peripheral blood mononuclear cells (PBMCs), taken when the disease was refractory, from a patient treated with antithyroid drugs. These TCRs come from a woman in her thirties or forties with Graves disease.

The chain has TRBV7-2 and TRBJ2-7; 8 positions agree with TRBD2. Trimming took 0 bases from V and 2 from J; bases not matched to a gene: 6. The CDR3 runs to 16 residues. Germline V gene sequence: CDR1 SGHTA, CDR2 FQGNSA. The CDR3 protein is CASSLASGSEAYEQYF. DNA for the CDR3: TGTGCCAGCAGCTTAGCGAGCGGGAGCGAAGCCTACGAGCAGTACTTC.

This clonotype was counted ten times or more. V usage is TRBV12-3 or TRBV12-4 and J usage is TRBJ1-1; unclear D gene. The CDR3 sequence is 16 residues long. V gave up 6 bases and J gave up 1 base, with 18 bases separating them. DNA of the CDR3: TGTGCCAGCAGCTATAACTCCAGGCTCCAGAACACTGAAGCTTTCTTT. It yields the protein CASSYNSRLQNTEAFF.

There are many counts of this clonotype. The V and J genes are TRBV11-2 and TRBJ2-4; maybe TRBD2 (6 bases). Germline V gives CDR1 SGHAT, CDR2 FQNNGV. The CDR3 contains 16 residues. Trimming pared 0 bases from V and 3 bases from J, leaving 12 bases between. CDR3 amino acids: CASSLELAAFKNIQYF. The CDR3 nucleotides read TGTGCCAGCAGCTTAGAATTAGCGGCGTTCAAAAACATTCAGTACTTC.

This clonotype was detected many times. The chain combines TRBV2 with TRBJ1-3, with D unresolved. The V gene's germline CDR1 is SNHLY and CDR2 FYNNEI. This CDR3 is built from 17 residues. V lost 3 bases to trimming and J lost 0 bases, with 15 bases between them. CDR3 sequence: CASSDTMAGLSGNTIYF. The CDR3 region has the DNA TGTGCCAGCAGTGATACTATGGCAGGTCTCTCTGGAAACACCATATATTTT.

This clonotype was counted ten times or more. The chain links TRBV11-2 to TRBJ2-7, with 7 bases identical to TRBD2. Germline-derived CDR1 and CDR2 are SGHAT and FQNNGV. V dropped 7 bases and J dropped 2; count of bases not matched to a gene: 17. This CDR3 spans 17 amino acids. The CDR3 reads CASTLGLRGGGTYEQYF. CDR3 coding DNA: TGTGCCAGCACCCTTGGACTCCGCGGGGGTGGGACCTACGAGCAGTACTTC.

The chain recombines TRBV9 with TRBJ1-6; D unclear. Per the germline V gene, CDR1 is SGDLS and CDR2 is YYNGEE. Trimming left V 3 bases short and J 6 bases short, with 7 bases between. This CDR3 region has 13 residues. The CDR3 DNA is TGTGCCAGCAGCGCAGCTGGTAATTCACCCCTCCACTTT. Its protein is CASSAAGNSPLHF.

The rearrangement links TRBV6-1 to TRBJ2-5, with 10 bases fitting TRBD1. CDR3 length: 14 residues. Germline CDR1 and CDR2: MNHNS and SASEGT. With 6 bases clipped from V and 5 bases from J, the junction kept 6 bases outside the gene matches. The CDR3 DNA follows: TGTGCCAGCAGCCGGCCGGGACAGGGGGAGACCCAGTACTTC. Its protein is CASSRPGQGETQYF.

This clonotype was detected ten times or more. The chain links TRBV20-1 to TRBJ2-7; 7 bases agree with TRBD2. CDR1 and CDR2 from the germline V gene are DFQATT and SNEGSKA (reference sequence). V was pared by 0 bases and J by 0 bases, with 5 bases of the junction left unmatched. The CDR3 sequence is 15 residues long. The CDR3 nucleotides are TGCAGTGCTAGAGATCTTAAGCGGGGCTCCTACGAGCAGTACTTC. Translation gives CSARDLKRGSYEQYF.

In its sample, this clonotype was seen many times. The genes are TRBV28 and TRBJ2-7; the match to TRBD1 covers 7 bases. V was pared by 8 bases and J by 3 bases, with 4 bases of the junction left unmatched. The CDR3 spans 12 residues. Germline CDR1 and CDR2: MDHEN and SYDVKM. This chain's CDR3 is CASGYRGYEQYF. The CDR3 DNA reads as TGTGCCAGCGGATACAGGGGCTACGAGCAGTACTTC.

The CDR3 DNA follows: TGTGCCAGCAGCATCCGAGGGGAGGCCAAAAACATTCAGTACTTC. It translates to CASSIRGEAKNIQYF. The V gene is TRBV28, the J gene TRBJ2-4; D tentatively reads TRBD1 or TRBD2 (5 bases each). The CDR3 contains 15 residues. From germline, CDR1 is MDHEN and CDR2 SYDVKM. Deletions cut 6 bases from V and 1 base from J, with 13 bases between.

This clonotype was picked up many times. This chain uses TRBV2 with TRBJ2-5; TRBD1 aligns across 9 bases. Germline V gives CDR1 SNHLY, CDR2 FYNNEI. The CDR3 has 15 amino acids. With 3 bases clipped from V and 2 bases from J, the junction kept 4 bases outside the gene matches. The CDR3 reads CASSEDRGFQETQYF. CDR3 in DNA: TGTGCCAGCAGTGAGGACAGGGGATTTCAAGAGACCCAGTACTTC.

The J gene is TRBJ1-1, the V gene TRBV10-3, with 8 bases aligning to TRBD1. Trimming at V came to 3 bases and at J to 5 bases, leaving 5 bases not matched to a gene. Germline loops: CDR1 ENHRY, CDR2 SYGVKD. The CDR3 extends over 14 amino acids. The CDR3 region has the DNA TGTGCCATCAGTGACCTCGGGACAGGAACTGAAGCTTTCTTT. Its translation: CAISDLGTGTEAFF.

This clonotype was observed at least ten times. The V call is TRBV5-5, the J call TRBJ2-5; D is unresolved. Germline values: CDR1 SGHKS, CDR2 YYEKEE (reference sequence). Trimming removed 4 bases from V and 6 bases from J, with 10 bases in between. CDR3 size: 12 residues. The CDR3 is CASSETVKTQYF. The CDR3 DNA reads as TGTGCCAGCAGCGAGACGGTAAAGACCCAGTACTTC.

This clonotype was recorded many times. This chain joins TRBV7-2 and TRBJ2-7, with D possibly matching TRBD2 (5 bases). The V gene's germline CDR1 is SGHTA and CDR2 FQGNSA. V lost 5 bases and J 5 bases, leaving 16 bases between the germline ends. The CDR3 has 14 amino acids. The DNA for the CDR3 is TGTGCCAGCAGCGTCCAACTAGGGCAACACGAGCAGTACTTC. Protein product: CASSVQLGQHEQYF.

This clonotype was detected only a few times. The chain couples TRBV6-1 to TRBJ2-3; the D gene is possibly TRBD1 (6 bases). This CDR3 is built from 14 residues. With 6 bases removed from V and 4 bases from J, the gap between germline ends came to 14 bases. Per the germline V gene, CDR1 is MNHNS and CDR2 is SASEGT. CDR3 bases: TGTGCCAGCAGCTCCCGCAGGGGTCCAGATACGCAGTATTTT. Its translation is CASSSRRGPDTQYF.

The V and J genes are TRBV5-1 and TRBJ2-2, with a possible D match to TRBD1 (6 bases). The CDR3 covers 16 residues. V shed 1 base and J shed 1 base, with 11 bases lying between them. CDR1 is SGHRS, CDR2 YFSETQ, per germline. For the CDR3, the DNA is TGCGCCAGCAGCTTGATCGTGACAGGGAACACCGGGGAGCTGTTTTTT. The encoded protein is CASSLIVTGNTGELFF.

In its sample, this clonotype was seen a few times. The CDR3 sequence is CASSDMGQVGETQYF. The CDR3 DNA is TGTGCCAGCAGTGATATGGGACAGGTGGGAGAGACCCAGTACTTC. This rearrangement joins TRBV28 to TRBJ2-5; 8 nucleotides match TRBD1. V was clipped by 5 bases and J by 4 bases; unmatched bases: 9. This CDR3 spans 15 amino acids. CDR1 is MDHEN and CDR2 is SYDVKM in the germline V gene.

This clonotype was counted ten times or more. V gene TRBV6-5 combines with J gene TRBJ1-2; D is unresolved. From germline, CDR1 is MNHEY and CDR2 SVGAGI. The CDR3 contains 11 residues. The ends were cut back, 0 bases at V and 8 bases at J, with 4 bases in the middle. Here the CDR3 reads CASSYSWGYTF. The CDR3 coding sequence is TGTGCCAGCAGTTACTCCTGGGGCTACACCTTC.

The chain's CDR3 is CSASSNQQETQYF. DNA of the CDR3: TGCAGTGCTAGTTCTAACCAACAAGAGACCCAGTACTTC. This chain links TRBV20-1 with TRBJ2-5, with D uncertain. Looked up from germline, CDR1 is DFQATT and CDR2 is SNEGSKA (reference sequence). This CDR3 is 13 amino acids long. V was trimmed by 3 bases and J by 2 bases, leaving 10 bases between them.

The CDR3 DNA sequence: TGTGCCAGCATCCGGACTTACTACGAGCAGTACTTC. Protein product: CASIRTYYEQYF. The chain couples TRBV2 to TRBJ2-7; D perhaps matches TRBD2 (5 bases). This CDR3 spans 12 amino acids. V lost 7 bases and J lost 3, with 10 bases in between. The germline V gene has CDR1 SNHLY and CDR2 FYNNEI. Combining the CDR3 with reference TRBV2 and TRBJ2-7 gives the whole variable domain EPEVTQTPSHQVTQMGQEVILRCVPISNHLYFYWYRQILGQKVEFLVSFYNNEISEKSEIFDDQFSVERPDGSNFTLKIRSTKLEDSAMYFCASIRTYYEQYFGPGTRLTVT.

Of note for this clonotype: With a much larger clone just one base away, this may be a read error. The chain employs TRBV19 and TRBJ1-5; 10 positions match TRBD1. Germline V lookup: CDR1 LNHDA, CDR2 SQIVND (reference sequence). The CDR3 totals 15 residues. CDR3 sequence (DNA): TGTGCCGGTAGTTTTCGGGACAGGGGAAATCAGCCCCAGCATTTT. It yields the protein CAGSFRDRGNQPQHF. The entire variable domain, with the rest obtained from reference TRBV19 and TRBJ1-5, is as follows: DGGITQSPKYLFRKEGQNVTLSCEQNLNHDAMYWYRQDPGQGLRLIYYSQIVNDFQKGDIAEGYSVSREKKESFPLTVTSAQKNPTAFYLCAGSFRDRGNQPQHFGDGTRLSIL.

The chain links TRBV19 to TRBJ2-3; D remains ambiguous. The CDR3 has 15 amino acids. Germline CDR1 is LNHDA and CDR2 is SQIVND (reference sequence). Trimming removed 5 bases from V and 6 bases from J, with 18 bases in between. The CDR3 protein is CASSPTLTRGDTQYF. The CDR3 bases are TGTGCCAGTAGTCCTACACTAACCCGAGGTGATACGCAGTATTTT.

This clonotype showed up many times. V gene TRBV2 combines with J gene TRBJ1-5, with TRBD1 as a possible D gene (6 bases). V was trimmed by 7 bases and J by 5 bases, leaving 12 bases between them. CDR3 size: 13 residues. Germline-derived CDR1 and CDR2 are SNHLY and FYNNEI. CDR3 DNA: TGTGCCAGCAAACGGACAGCGGATCAGCCCCAGCATTTT. Amino acids: CASKRTADQPQHF.

This clonotype was recorded many times. The chain links TRBV27 to TRBJ2-2; 7 bases are a match to TRBD1. Unmatched junction bases numbered 0, after V lost 2 bases and J lost 3 bases. Per the germline V gene, CDR1 is MNHEY and CDR2 is SMNVEV (reference sequence). This CDR3 is built from 14 residues. This CDR3 reads CASSLQGDTGELFF. As DNA, the CDR3 is TGTGCCAGCAGTTTACAGGGGGACACCGGGGAGCTGTTTTTT.